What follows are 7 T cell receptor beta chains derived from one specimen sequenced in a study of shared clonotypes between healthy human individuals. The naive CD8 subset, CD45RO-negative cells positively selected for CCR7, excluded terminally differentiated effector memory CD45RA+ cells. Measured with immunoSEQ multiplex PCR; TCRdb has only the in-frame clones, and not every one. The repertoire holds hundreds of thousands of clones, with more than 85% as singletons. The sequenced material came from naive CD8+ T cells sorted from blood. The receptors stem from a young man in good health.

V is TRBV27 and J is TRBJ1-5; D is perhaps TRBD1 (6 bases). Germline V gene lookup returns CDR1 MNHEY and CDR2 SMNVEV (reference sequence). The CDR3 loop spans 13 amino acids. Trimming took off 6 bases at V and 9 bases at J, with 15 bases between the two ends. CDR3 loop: CASSRDTSTPQHF. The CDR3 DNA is TGTGCCAGCAGCAGGGACACCTCAACGCCCCAGCATTTT.

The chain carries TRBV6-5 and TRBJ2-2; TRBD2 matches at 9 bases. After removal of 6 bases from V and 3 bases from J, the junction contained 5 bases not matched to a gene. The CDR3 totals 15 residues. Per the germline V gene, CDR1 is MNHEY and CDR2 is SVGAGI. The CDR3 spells CASRLSGSDTGELFF. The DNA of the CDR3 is TGTGCCAGCAGACTTAGCGGGAGCGACACCGGGGAGCTGTTTTTT.

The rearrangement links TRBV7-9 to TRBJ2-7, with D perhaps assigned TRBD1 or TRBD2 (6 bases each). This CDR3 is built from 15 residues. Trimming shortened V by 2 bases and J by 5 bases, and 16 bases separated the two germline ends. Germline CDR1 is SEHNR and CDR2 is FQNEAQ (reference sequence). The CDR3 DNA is TGTGCCAGCAGCTTAAGGGGGGCTGTTGATGACGAGCAGTACTTC. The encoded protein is CASSLRGAVDDEQYF.

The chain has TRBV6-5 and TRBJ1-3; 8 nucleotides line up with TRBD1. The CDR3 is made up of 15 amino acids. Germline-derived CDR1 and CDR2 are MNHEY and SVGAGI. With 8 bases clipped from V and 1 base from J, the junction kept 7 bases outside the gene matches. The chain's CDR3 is CASGQGWSSGNTIYF. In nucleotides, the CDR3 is TGTGCCAGCGGACAGGGTTGGAGTTCTGGAAACACCATATATTTT.

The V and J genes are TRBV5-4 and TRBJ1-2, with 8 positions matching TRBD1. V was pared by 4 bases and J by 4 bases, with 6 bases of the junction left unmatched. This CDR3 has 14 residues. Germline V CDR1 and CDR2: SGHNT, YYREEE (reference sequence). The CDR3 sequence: CASSQGQAIYGYTF. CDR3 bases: TGTGCCAGCAGCCAGGGACAGGCCATCTATGGCTACACCTTC.

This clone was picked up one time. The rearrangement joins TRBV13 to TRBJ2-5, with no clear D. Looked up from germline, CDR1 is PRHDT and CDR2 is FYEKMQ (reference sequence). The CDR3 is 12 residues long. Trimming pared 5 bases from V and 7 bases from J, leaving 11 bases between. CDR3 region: CASSTPLGTQYF. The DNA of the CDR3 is TGTGCCAGCAGCACCCCCCTTGGGACCCAGTACTTC.

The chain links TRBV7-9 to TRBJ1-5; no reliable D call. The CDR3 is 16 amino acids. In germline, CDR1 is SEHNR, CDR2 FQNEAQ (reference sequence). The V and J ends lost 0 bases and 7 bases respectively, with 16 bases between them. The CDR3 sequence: CASSLAGSGGGQPQHF. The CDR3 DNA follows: TGTGCCAGCAGCTTAGCGGGATCGGGAGGCGGGCAGCCCCAGCATTTT.